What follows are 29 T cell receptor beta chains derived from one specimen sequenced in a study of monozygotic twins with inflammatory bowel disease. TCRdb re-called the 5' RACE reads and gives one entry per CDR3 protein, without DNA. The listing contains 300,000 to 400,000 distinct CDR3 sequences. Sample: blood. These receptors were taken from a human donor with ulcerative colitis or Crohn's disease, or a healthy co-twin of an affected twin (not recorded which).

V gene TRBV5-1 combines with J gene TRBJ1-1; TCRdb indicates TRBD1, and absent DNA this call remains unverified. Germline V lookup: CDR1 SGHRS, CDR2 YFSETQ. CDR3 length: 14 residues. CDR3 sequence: CASSDRRANTEAFF.

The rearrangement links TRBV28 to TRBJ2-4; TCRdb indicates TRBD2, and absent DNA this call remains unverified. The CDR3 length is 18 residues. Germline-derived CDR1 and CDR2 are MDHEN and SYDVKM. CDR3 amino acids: CASSLGLAGPLAKNIQYF.

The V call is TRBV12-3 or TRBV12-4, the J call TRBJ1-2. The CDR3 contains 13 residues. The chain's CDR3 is CASSQNPGPDTAF.

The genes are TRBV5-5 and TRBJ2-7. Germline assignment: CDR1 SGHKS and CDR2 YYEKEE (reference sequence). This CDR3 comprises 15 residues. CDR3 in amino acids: CASSLLHRGSYEQYF.

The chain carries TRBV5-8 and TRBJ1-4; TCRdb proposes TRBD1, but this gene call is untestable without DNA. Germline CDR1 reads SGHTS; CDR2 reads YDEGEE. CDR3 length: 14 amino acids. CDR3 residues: CASSFGLIGGKLFF.

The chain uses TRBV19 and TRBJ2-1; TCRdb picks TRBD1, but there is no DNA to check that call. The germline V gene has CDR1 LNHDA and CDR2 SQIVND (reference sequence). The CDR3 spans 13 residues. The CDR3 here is CASSIGQHNEQFF.

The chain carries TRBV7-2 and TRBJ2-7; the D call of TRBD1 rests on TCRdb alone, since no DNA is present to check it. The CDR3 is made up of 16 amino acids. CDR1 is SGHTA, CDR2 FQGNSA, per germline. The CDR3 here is CASSPGKGGNSYEQYF.

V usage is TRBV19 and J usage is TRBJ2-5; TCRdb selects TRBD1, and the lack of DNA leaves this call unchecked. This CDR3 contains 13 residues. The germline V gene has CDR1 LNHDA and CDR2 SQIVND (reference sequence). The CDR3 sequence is CASRDSLKETQYF.

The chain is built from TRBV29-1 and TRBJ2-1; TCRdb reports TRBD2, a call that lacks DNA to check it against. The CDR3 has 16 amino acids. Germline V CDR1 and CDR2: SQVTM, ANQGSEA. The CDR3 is CSVRPSGTSAYNEQFF.

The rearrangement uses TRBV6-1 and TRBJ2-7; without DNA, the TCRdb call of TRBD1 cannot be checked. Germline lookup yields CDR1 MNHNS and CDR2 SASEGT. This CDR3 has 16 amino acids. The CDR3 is CASTAGGFGSTYEQYF.

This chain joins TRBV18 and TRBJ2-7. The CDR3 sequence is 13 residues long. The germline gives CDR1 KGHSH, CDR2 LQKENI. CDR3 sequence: CASSPGNSYEQYF. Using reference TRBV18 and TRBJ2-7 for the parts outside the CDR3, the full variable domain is NAGVMQNPRHLVRRRGQEARLRCSPMKGHSHVYWYRQLPEEGLKFMVYLQKENIIDESGMPKERFSAEFPKEGPSILRIQQVVRGDSAAYFCASSPGNSYEQYFGPGTRLTVT.

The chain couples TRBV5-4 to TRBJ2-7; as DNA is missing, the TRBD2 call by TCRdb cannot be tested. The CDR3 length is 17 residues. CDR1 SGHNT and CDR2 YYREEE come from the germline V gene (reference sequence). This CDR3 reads CASSLSPTSGISNEQYF.

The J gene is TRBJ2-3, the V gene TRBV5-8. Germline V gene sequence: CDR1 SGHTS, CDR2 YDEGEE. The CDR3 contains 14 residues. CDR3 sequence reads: CASSRLSATDTQYF.

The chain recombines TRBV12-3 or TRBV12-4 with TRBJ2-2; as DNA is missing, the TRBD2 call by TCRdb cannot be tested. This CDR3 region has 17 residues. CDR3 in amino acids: CASTHPTSGANTGELFF.

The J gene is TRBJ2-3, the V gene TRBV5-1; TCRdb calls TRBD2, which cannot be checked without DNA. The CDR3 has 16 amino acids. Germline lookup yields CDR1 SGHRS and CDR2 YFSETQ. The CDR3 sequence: CASSFRTSGFTDTQYF.

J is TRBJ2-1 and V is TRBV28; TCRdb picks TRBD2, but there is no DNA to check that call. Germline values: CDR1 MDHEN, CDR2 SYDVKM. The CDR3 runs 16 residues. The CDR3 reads CASSPRGGGALDEQFF.

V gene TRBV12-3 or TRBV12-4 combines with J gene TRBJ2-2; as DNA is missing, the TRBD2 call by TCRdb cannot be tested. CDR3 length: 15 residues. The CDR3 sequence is CASSKAGGAGGELFF.

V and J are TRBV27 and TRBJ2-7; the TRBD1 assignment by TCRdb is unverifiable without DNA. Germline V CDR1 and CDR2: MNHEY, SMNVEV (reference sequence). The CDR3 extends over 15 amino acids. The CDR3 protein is CASSPRTVKSYEQYF.

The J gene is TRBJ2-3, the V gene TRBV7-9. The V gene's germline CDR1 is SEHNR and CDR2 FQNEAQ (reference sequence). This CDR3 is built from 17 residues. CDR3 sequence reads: CASSLWAASPSTDTQYF.

CDR3 sequence reads: CASSPIAGVHNEQFF. The chain employs TRBV6-4 and TRBJ2-1; TCRdb outputs TRBD2, but without DNA this stays unchecked. The CDR3 has 15 residues. Looked up from germline, CDR1 is MRHNA and CDR2 is SNTAGT.

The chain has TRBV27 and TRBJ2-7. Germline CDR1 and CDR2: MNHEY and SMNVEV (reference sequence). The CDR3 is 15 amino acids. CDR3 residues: CASSFMATDSYEQYF.

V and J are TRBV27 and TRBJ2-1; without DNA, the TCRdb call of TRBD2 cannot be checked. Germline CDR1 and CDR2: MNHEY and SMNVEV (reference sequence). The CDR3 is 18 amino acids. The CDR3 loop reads CASSPPTPLAGVYNEQFF.

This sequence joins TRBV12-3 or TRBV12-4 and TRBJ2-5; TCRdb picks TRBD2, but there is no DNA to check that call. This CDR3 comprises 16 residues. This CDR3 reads CASSIRTSGRQETQYF.

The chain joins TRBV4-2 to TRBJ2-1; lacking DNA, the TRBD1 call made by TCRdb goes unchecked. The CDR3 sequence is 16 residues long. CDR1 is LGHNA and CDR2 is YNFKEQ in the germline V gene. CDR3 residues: CASSQGGQGEYNEQFF.

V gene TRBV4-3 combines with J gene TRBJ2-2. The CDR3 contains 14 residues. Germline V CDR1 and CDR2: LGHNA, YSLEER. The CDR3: CASSQLGNTGELFF.

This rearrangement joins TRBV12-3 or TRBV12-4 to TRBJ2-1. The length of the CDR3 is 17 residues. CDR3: CASSRGLSLEINNEQFF.

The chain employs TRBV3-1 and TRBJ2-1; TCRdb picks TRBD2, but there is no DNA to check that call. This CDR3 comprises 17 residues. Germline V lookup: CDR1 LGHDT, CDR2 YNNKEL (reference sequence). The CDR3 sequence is CASSQAPLAGGFNEQFF.

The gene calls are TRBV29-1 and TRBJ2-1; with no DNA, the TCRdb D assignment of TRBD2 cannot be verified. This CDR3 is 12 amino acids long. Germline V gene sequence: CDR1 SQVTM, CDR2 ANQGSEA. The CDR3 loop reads CSVEFGVAPQFF.

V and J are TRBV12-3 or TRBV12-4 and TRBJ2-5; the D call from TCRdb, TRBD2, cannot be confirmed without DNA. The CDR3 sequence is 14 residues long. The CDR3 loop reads CASSFSSGQETQYF.